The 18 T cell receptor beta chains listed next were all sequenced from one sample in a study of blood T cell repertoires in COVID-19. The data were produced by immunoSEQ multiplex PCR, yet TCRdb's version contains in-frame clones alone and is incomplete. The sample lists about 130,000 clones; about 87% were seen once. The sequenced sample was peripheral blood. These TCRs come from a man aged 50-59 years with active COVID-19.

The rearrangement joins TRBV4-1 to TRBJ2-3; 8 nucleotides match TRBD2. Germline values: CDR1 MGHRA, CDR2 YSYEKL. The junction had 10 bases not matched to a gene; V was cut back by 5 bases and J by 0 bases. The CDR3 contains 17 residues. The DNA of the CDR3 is TGCGCCAGCAGCTCCCCCTGGCGGGGGGAAAGCACAGATACGCAGTATTTT. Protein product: CASSSPWRGESTDTQYF.

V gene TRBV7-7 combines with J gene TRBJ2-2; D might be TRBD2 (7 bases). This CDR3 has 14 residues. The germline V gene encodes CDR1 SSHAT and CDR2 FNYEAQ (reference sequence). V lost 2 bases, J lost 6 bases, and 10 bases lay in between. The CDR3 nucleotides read TGTGCCAGCAGCTTAATAGGGGGGGCCGGGGAGCTGTTTTTT. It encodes CASSLIGGAGELFF. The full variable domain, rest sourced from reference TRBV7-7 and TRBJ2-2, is GAGVSQSPRYKVTKRGQDVTLRCDPISSHATLYWYQQALGQGPEFLTYFNYEAQPDKSGLPSDRFSAERPEGSISTLTIQRTEQRDSAMYRCASSLIGGAGELFFGEGSRLTVL.

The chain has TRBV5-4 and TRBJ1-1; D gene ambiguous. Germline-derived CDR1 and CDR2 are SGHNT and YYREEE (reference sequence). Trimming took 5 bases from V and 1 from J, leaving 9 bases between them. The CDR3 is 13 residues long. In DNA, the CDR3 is TGTGCCAGCAGTCACAACAAGAACACTGAAGCTTTCTTT. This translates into CASSHNKNTEAFF. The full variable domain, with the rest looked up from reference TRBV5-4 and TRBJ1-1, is ETGVTQSPTHLIKTRGQQVTLRCSSQSGHNTVSWYQQALGQGPQFIFQYYREEENGRGNFPPRFSGLQFPNYSSELNVNALELDDSALYLCASSHNKNTEAFFGQGTRLTVV.

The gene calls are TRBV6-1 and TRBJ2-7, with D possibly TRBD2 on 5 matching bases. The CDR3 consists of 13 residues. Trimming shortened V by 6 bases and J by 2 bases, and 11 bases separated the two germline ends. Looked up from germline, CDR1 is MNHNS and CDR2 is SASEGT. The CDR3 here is CASRLGLAYEQYF. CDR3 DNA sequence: TGTGCCAGCAGGCTTGGACTGGCCTACGAGCAGTACTTC.

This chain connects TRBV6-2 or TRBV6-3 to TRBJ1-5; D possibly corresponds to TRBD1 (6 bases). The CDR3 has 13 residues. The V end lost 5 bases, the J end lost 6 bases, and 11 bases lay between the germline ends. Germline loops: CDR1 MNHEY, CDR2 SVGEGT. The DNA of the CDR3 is TGTGCCAGCAGTCCCTTAGGGGGTCAGCCCCAGCATTTT. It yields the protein CASSPLGGQPQHF.

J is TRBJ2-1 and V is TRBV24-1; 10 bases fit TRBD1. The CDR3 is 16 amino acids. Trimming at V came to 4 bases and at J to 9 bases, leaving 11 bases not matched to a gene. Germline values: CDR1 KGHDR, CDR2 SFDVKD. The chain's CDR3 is CATSDTDRGLRGEQFF. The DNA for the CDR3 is TGTGCCACCAGTGACACAGACAGGGGGCTAAGGGGTGAGCAGTTCTTC.

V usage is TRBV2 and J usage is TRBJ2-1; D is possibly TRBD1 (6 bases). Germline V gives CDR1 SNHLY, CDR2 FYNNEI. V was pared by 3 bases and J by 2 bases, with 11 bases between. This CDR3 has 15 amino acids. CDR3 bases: TGTGCCAGCAGTGAGGACAGAAACACCTACAATGAGCAGTTCTTC. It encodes CASSEDRNTYNEQFF.

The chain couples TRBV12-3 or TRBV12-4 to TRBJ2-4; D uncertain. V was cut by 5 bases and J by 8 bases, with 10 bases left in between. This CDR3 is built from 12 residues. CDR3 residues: CASSEVLYIQYF. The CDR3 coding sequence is TGTGCCAGCAGTGAGGTCCTCTACATTCAGTACTTC.

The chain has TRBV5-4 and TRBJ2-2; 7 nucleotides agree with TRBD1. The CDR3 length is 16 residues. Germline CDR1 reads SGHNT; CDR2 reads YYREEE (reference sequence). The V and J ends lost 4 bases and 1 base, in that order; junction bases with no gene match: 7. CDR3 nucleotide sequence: TGTGCCAGCAGCCGAGTGGGACAGAGGAACACCGGGGAGCTGTTTTTT. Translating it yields CASSRVGQRNTGELFF.

The CDR3 coding sequence is TGTGCCAGCAGCCAGGGACAGCTTAACTATGGCTACACCTTC. Translating gives CASSQGQLNYGYTF. This chain joins TRBV7-9 and TRBJ1-2, with 7 bases identical to TRBD1. Germline CDR1 is SEHNR and CDR2 is FQNEAQ (reference sequence). The V and J ends lost 5 bases and 1 base, in that order; junction bases with no gene match: 4. The CDR3 spans 14 residues.

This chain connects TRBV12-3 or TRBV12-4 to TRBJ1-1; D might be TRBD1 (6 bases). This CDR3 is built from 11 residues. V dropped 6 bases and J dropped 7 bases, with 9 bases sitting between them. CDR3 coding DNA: TGTGCCAGCAGCAGGGGTGATGAAGCTTTCTTT. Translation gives CASSRGDEAFF.

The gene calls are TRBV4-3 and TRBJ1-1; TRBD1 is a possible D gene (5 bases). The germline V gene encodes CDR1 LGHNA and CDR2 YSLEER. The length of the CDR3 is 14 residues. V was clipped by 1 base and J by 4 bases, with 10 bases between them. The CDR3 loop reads CASSQAGYRTEAFF. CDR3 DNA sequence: TGCGCCAGCAGCCAAGCAGGGTACCGCACTGAAGCTTTCTTT.

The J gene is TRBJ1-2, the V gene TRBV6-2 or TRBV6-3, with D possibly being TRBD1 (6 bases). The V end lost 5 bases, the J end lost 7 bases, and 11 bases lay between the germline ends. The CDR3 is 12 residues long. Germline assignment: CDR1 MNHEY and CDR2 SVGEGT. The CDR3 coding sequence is TGTGCCAGCAGTCTCACAGGGTTTGGCTACACCTTC. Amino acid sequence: CASSLTGFGYTF.

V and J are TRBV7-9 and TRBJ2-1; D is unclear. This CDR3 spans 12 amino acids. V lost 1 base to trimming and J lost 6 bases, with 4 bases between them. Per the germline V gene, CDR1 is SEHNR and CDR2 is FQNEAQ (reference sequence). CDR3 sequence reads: CASSLDRNEQFF. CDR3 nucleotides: TGTGCCAGCAGCTTAGATCGCAATGAGCAGTTCTTC.

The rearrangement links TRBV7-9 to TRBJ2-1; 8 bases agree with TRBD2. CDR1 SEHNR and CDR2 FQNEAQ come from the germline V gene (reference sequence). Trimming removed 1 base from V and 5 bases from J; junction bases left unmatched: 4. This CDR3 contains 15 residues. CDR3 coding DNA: TGTGCCAGCAGCTTAGGAAGCGGGGGAAACAATGAGCAGTTCTTC. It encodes CASSLGSGGNNEQFF.

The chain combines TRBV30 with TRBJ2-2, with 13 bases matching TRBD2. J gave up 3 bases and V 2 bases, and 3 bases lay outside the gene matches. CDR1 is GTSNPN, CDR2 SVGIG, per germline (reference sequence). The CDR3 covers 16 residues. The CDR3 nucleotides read TGTGCCTGGAGTACTGGGACTAGCGGGGACACCGGGGAGCTGTTTTTT. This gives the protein CAWSTGTSGDTGELFF.

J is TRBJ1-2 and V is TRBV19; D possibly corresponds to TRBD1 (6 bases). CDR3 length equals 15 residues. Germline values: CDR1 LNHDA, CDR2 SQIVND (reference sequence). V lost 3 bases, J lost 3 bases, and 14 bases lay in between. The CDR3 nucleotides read TGTGCCAGTAGTATCCAGACAGGTGGGGACTATGGCTACACCTTC. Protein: CASSIQTGGDYGYTF.

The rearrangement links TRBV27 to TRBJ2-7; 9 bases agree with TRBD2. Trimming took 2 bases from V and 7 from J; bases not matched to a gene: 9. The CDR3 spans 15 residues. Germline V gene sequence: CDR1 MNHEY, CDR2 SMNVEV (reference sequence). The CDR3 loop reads CASSLGLAGPPEQYF. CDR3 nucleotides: TGTGCCAGCAGTTTAGGGCTAGCGGGGCCCCCTGAGCAGTACTTC.